The sequence of this TCR beta chain was determined in a study of T-cell reconstitution after alpha-beta-depleted transplantation in children. Unique molecular identifiers tagged the TCRbeta library. TCRdb recomputed calls from the PCR reads with MiXCR, one row per CDR3 protein. The sample includes approximately 640,000 distinct CDR3 sequences, 16% of them seen just once. Trimming left V 5 bases short and J 5 bases short, with 18 bases between. Per the germline V gene, CDR1 is MNHNS and CDR2 is SASEGT. The CDR3 has 15 amino acids. This sequence was found in a human donor who donated a stem cell graft to a child with acute myeloid leukemia. The gene calls are TRBV6-1 and TRBJ2-5, with a tentative D call TRBD1 (6 bases). The specimen was PBMCs from the stem cell graft donor, collected from the stem cell graft. The CDR3 reads CASSPTEGVWETQYF. The CDR3, as DNA: TGTGCCAGCAGTCCCACCGAGGGGGTCTGGGAGACCCAGTACTTC.